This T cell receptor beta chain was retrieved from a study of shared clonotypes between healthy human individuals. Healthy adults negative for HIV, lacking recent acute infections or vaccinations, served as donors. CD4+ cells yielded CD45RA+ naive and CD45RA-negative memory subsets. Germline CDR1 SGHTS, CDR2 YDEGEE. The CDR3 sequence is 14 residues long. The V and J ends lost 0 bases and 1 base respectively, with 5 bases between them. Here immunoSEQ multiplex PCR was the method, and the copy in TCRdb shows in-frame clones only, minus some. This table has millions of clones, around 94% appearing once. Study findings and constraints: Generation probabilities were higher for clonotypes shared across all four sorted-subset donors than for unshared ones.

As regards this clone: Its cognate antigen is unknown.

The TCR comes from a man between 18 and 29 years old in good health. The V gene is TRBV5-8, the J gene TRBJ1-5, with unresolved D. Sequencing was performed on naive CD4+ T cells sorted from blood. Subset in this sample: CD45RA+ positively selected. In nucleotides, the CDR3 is TGTGCCAGCAGCTTGGGGGTGAGCAATCAGCCCCAGCATTTT. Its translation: CASSLGVSNQPQHF.